The 19 T cell receptor beta chains reported below all come from one sample, sequenced in a study of T cells in Graves' hyperthyroidism and ophthalmopathy. Template material for amplifying TCR beta CDR3 regions consisted of RNA transcripts. Carried out on the TCR CDR3, a first-round RT-PCR used the HTBI primer set. MiXCR, applied by TCRdb to the multiplex PCR reads, yields one record per CDR3 protein. The sample shows 450,000 to 650,000 distinct CDR3 sequences, 15% to 20% of them seen only once. Sequencing used blood. These receptors all come from a young woman with Graves' ophthalmopathy.

The V gene is TRBV19, the J gene TRBJ1-5, with D possibly matching TRBD1 (6 bases). Trimming took 0 bases from V and 4 from J, leaving 13 bases between them. CDR3 size: 16 residues. Germline loops: CDR1 LNHDA, CDR2 SQIVND (reference sequence). The CDR3 region has the DNA TGTGCCAGTAGTATAGAACAGGGTATAGGGAATCAGCCCCAGCATTTT. This gives the protein CASSIEQGIGNQPQHF.

This clonotype has more than one count but fewer than ten. The chain recombines TRBV27 with TRBJ2-7; TRBD2 agrees at 9 bases. This CDR3 is 11 amino acids long. The germline gives CDR1 MNHEY, CDR2 SMNVEV (reference sequence). The DNA of the CDR3 is TGTGCTAGCGGGAGTTTCCCCAAGCAGTACTTC. Protein product: CASGSFPKQYF.

This clonotype was observed a single time. V gene TRBV10-3 combines with J gene TRBJ1-2, with 8 positions matching TRBD1. The CDR3 loop spans 12 amino acids. The germline V gene has CDR1 ENHRY and CDR2 SYGVKD. The J segment lost 8 bases and the V segment lost 8 bases, leaving 7 bases of the junction unmatched. This CDR3 is CAIADRGGGYTF. CDR3 bases: TGTGCCATCGCCGACAGGGGAGGCGGCTACACCTTC.

The V call is TRBV29-1, the J call TRBJ1-5, with D perhaps matching TRBD1 (5 bases). Trimming removed 4 bases at V and 5 bases at J, with 9 bases between. Germline V gives CDR1 SQVTM, CDR2 ANQGSEA. This CDR3 contains 12 residues. CDR3: CSVGDGDQPQHF. The CDR3 nucleotides read TGCAGCGTTGGGGACGGAGATCAGCCCCAGCATTTT.

The chain uses TRBV6-1 and TRBJ1-5; no clear D gene. The CDR3 totals 15 residues. V was clipped by 4 bases and J by 2 bases, with 12 bases between them. CDR1 and CDR2 from the germline V gene are MNHNS and SASEGT. The CDR3 DNA reads TGTGCCAGCAGTGGTGGAACTGGTGGCAATCAGCCCCAGCATTTT. Translating it yields CASSGGTGGNQPQHF.

Notes on this clonotype: Possible read error: a much larger clone is one base away. V usage is TRBV2 and J usage is TRBJ1-1, with 8 bases that match TRBD1. This CDR3 has 14 amino acids. Germline trimming cut 6 bases from V and 6 bases from J; bases unmatched to any gene: 9. The germline V gene has CDR1 SNHLY and CDR2 FYNNEI. This chain's CDR3 is CASSGTGRYAEAFF. In DNA form, the CDR3 reads TGTGCCAGCAGCGGGACAGGACGGTACGCTGAAGCTTTCTTT.

This clonotype showed up many times. The chain carries TRBV2 and TRBJ2-1, with 10 bases lining up with TRBD1. Germline CDR1 reads SNHLY; CDR2 reads FYNNEI. The CDR3 extends over 14 amino acids. J lost 6 bases, V lost 10 bases, and 9 bases had no gene match. The chain's CDR3 is CATSMGQGSNEQFF. Here the CDR3 DNA reads TGTGCCACCTCAATGGGACAGGGGTCCAATGAGCAGTTCTTC.

A word on this clonotype: The CDR3 does not close with the conserved phenylalanine or tryptophan, likely indicating a read error. The rearrangement links TRBV6-1 to TRBJ1-2, with D perhaps TRBD1 (5 bases). The CDR3 is 12 residues long. V lost 6 bases and J 4 bases, leaving 9 bases between the germline ends. Germline V gene sequence: CDR1 MNHNS, CDR2 SASEGT. CDR3 bases: TGTGCCAGCAGGACAGAAGTCTATGGCTACACCCTC. It is translated as CASRTEVYGYTL.

V and J are TRBV5-4 and TRBJ2-1; TRBD2 aligns across 8 bases. Unmatched junction bases numbered 8, after V lost 4 bases and J lost 2 bases. Looked up from germline, CDR1 is SGHNT and CDR2 is YYREEE (reference sequence). The CDR3 loop spans 16 amino acids. CDR3 region: CASSDLLAATYNEQFF. CDR3 nucleotides: TGTGCCAGCAGCGACCTACTAGCGGCCACCTACAATGAGCAGTTCTTC.

The V call is TRBV28, the J call TRBJ2-2, with D maybe TRBD1 (5 bases). Germline CDR1 MDHEN, CDR2 SYDVKM. V lost 7 bases and J lost 13, with 28 bases in between. The CDR3 sequence is 16 residues long. The CDR3 sequence is CASNIPRTHELLGLFF. The CDR3 DNA follows: TGTGCCAGCAACATACCTCGGACACACGAACTCCTTGGGCTGTTTTTT.

This clonotype has at least ten counts. This chain joins TRBV7-2 and TRBJ2-1, with 9 nucleotides matching TRBD2. Germline V gives CDR1 SGHTA, CDR2 FQGNSA. Germline trimming cut 0 bases from V and 4 bases from J; bases unmatched to any gene: 7. CDR3 length equals 17 residues. CDR3 nucleotides: TGTGCCAGCAGCTTAGCGTCCTCCAGCGGGGGGTACAATGAGCAGTTCTTC. It is translated as CASSLASSSGGYNEQFF.

This clonotype was seen just once. It may be a read error: a sequence one base away is much more abundant. The CDR3 loop reads CASTQGRSGNTGELFF. The CDR3 nucleotides read TGTGCCAGCACCCAGGGGAGATCCGGCAACACCGGGGAGCTGTTTTTT. J is TRBJ2-2 and V is TRBV7-3; D perhaps matches TRBD1 (6 bases). V was pared by 7 bases and J by 2 bases, with 17 bases between. Germline CDR1 is SGHTA and CDR2 is FQGTGA. The CDR3 spans 16 residues.

The V and J genes are TRBV6-2 or TRBV6-3 and TRBJ2-3; D is possibly TRBD2 (6 bases). Trimming took off 3 bases at V and 5 bases at J, with 21 bases between the two ends. The CDR3 is 17 residues long. Germline V gene lookup returns CDR1 MNHEY and CDR2 SVGEGT. The CDR3 is CASSYLSGPLGEDTQYF. The CDR3 region has the DNA TGTGCCAGCAGTTATTTGAGCGGGCCGTTGGGGGAAGATACGCAGTATTTT.

This clonotype occurred many times. The gene calls are TRBV4-1 and TRBJ2-3; D uncertain. The CDR3 is 14 amino acids. With 1 base removed from V and 5 bases from J, the gap between germline ends came to 10 bases. Germline V CDR1 and CDR2: MGHRA, YSYEKL. In nucleotides, the CDR3 is TGCGCCAGCAGCCAAGTTCCCGGACGAGATACGCAGTATTTT. It specifies CASSQVPGRDTQYF.

This clonotype was detected many times. V gene TRBV7-9 combines with J gene TRBJ2-3, with 9 bases that match TRBD2. V trimming: 1 base; J trimming: 4 bases; junction bases outside the gene matches: 3. CDR3 length: 15 amino acids. The V gene's germline CDR1 is SEHNR and CDR2 FQNEAQ (reference sequence). The DNA for the CDR3 is TGTGCCAGCAGCTTAGGCGGGAGGGTGCCAGATACGCAGTATTTT. It codes for CASSLGGRVPDTQYF.

This clonotype was observed many times. The CDR3 DNA follows: TGCAGTGCTAGTGACAGGGCGGACAATTCACCCCTCCACTTT. This translates into CSASDRADNSPLHF. J is TRBJ1-6 and V is TRBV20-1, with 7 bases identical to TRBD1. CDR3 length equals 14 residues. Germline V gene data show CDR1 as DFQATT and CDR2 as SNEGSKA (reference sequence). V lost 3 bases and J lost 7; bases outside the gene matches: 6.

This clonotype has a count of ten or more. This chain uses TRBV2 with TRBJ2-7; D not resolved. The V gene lost 3 bases and the J gene lost 6 bases, with 9 bases spanning the gap. Germline loops: CDR1 SNHLY, CDR2 FYNNEI. The CDR3 runs 12 residues. The CDR3 DNA reads TGTGCCAGCAGTGATGGGCCGCGCGAGCAGTACTTC. This encodes CASSDGPREQYF.

The genes are TRBV20-1 and TRBJ1-6; unclear D gene. The V end lost 4 bases, the J end lost 7 bases, and 11 bases lay between the germline ends. CDR3 length equals 13 residues. Germline CDR1 and CDR2: DFQATT and SNEGSKA (reference sequence). CDR3 nucleotide sequence: TGCAGTGCTAACCGGGAAATAAATTCACCCCTCCACTTT. Protein sequence: CSANREINSPLHF.

This clonotype was found a few times. The chain links TRBV9 to TRBJ2-6; TRBD2 might be the D (5 bases). The CDR3 totals 15 residues. Trimming took 4 bases from V and 2 from J, leaving 10 bases between them. Germline V lookup: CDR1 SGDLS, CDR2 YYNGEE. CDR3: CASSPAGPGANVLTF. CDR3 nucleotides: TGTGCCAGCAGCCCGGCGGGTCCTGGGGCCAACGTCCTGACTTTC. Looking up the rest from reference TRBV9 and TRBJ2-6 gives the full variable domain: DSGVTQTPKHLITATGQRVTLRCSPRSGDLSVYWYQQSLDQGLQFLIQYYNGEERAKGNILERFSAQQFPDLHSELNLSSLELGDSALYFCASSPAGPGANVLTFGAGSRLTVL.